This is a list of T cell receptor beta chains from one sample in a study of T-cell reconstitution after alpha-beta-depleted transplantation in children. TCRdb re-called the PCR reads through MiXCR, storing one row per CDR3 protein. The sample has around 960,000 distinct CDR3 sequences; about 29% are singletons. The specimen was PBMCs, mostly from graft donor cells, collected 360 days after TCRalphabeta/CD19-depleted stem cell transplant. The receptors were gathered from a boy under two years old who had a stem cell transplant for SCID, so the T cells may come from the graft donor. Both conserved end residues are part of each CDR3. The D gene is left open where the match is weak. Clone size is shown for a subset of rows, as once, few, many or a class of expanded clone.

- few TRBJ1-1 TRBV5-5 CASSINRGQNTEAFF TGTGCCAGCAGCATTAACCGGGGGCAGAACACTGAAGCTTTCTTT
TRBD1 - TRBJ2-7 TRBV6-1 CASSRDRANYEQYF TGTGCCAGCAGCCGGGACAGGGCGAACTACGAGCAGTACTTC
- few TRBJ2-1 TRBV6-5 CASRGLGTEQFF TGTGCCAGCAGAGGATTGGGCACTGAGCAGTTCTTC
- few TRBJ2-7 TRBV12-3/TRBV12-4 CASSSGLSSYEQYF TGTGCCAGCAGTTCGGGACTGAGCTCCTACGAGCAGTACTTC
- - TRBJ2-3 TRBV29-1 CSVSRQGLTDTQYF TGCAGCGTTAGTCGACAGGGACTCACAGATACGCAGTATTTT
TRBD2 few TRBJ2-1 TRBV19 CASSLGVAGRSSYNEQFF TGTGCCAGCAGCCTTGGGGTAGCGGGGCGAAGCTCCTACAATGAGCAGTTCTTC
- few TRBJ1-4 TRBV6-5 CASSYSRTYEKLFF TGTGCCAGCAGTTACTCACGGACATATGAAAAACTGTTTTTT
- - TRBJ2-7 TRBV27 CASSLSGRGDYEQYF TGTGCCAGCAGTTTATCGGGCAGGGGGGACTACGAGCAGTACTTC
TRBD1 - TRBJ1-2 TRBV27 CASSGRTGLYGYTF TGTGCCAGCAGTGGGCGGACAGGGCTCTATGGCTACACCTTC
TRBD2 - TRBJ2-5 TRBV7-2 CASRSSGAYQETQYF TGTGCCAGCAGGTCTAGCGGGGCCTACCAAGAGACCCAGTACTTC
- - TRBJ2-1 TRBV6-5 CASSYSTRGPQFF TGTGCCAGCAGTTACTCGACTAGGGGGCCGCAGTTCTTC
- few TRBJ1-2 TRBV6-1 CASRADGINYGYTF TGTGCCAGCAGAGCGGACGGGATAAACTATGGCTACACCTTC
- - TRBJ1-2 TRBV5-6 CASSRAPGGYGYTF TGTGCCAGCAGCCGGGCCCCTGGGGGCTATGGCTACACCTTC
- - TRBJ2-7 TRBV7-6 CASSLVLMDEQYF TGTGCCAGCAGCTTAGTTTTAATGGACGAGCAGTACTTC
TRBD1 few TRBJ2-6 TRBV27 CASRTGSGGANVLTF TGTGCCAGCAGGACAGGGTCAGGCGGGGCCAACGTCCTGACTTTC
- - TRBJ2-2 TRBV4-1 CASSTSGYTGELFF TGCGCCAGCAGCACCTCGGGGTACACCGGGGAGCTGTTTTTT
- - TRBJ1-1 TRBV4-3 CASSQVSRFSEAFF TGCGCCAGCAGCCAAGTCAGTAGGTTTTCTGAAGCTTTCTTT
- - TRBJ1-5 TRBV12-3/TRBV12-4 CASSPGTTTQPQHF TGTGCCAGCAGTCCCGGGACAACCACTCAGCCCCAGCATTTT
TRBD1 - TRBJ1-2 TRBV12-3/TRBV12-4 CASSSPLRQGTGYGYTF TGTGCCAGCAGTTCTCCATTAAGACAGGGGACTGGGTATGGCTACACCTTC
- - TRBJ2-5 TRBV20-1 CSARVLKGRPPETQYF TGCAGTGCTAGAGTTTTGAAGGGCAGGCCGCCAGAGACCCAGTACTTC
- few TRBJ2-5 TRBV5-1 CASSYQGGETQYF TGCGCCAGCAGCTACCAGGGTGGAGAGACCCAGTACTTC
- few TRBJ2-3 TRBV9 CASSVGTLRADTQYF TGTGCCAGCAGCGTAGGCACCCTCAGGGCAGATACGCAGTATTTT
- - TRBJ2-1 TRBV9 CASSASGTTYNEQFF TGTGCCAGCAGCGCCTCCGGGACAACCTACAATGAGCAGTTCTTC
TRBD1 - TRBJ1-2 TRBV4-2 CASSPPGTGINYGYTF TGTGCCAGCAGCCCGCCCGGGACAGGGATTAACTATGGCTACACCTTC
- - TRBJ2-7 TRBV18 CASSPPGPGRSSYEQYF TGTGCCAGCTCACCACCCGGCCCGGGACGGAGCTCCTACGAGCAGTACTTC
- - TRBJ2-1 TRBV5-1 CASSLAPGIANEQFF TGCGCCAGCAGCTTGGCCCCGGGGATAGCCAATGAGCAGTTCTTC
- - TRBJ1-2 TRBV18 CASSPGIDGYTF TGTGCCAGCTCACCAGGTATTGATGGCTACACCTTC
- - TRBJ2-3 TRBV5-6 CASSFSLASPTDTQYF TGTGCCAGCAGCTTTTCGCTAGCTAGTCCCACAGATACGCAGTATTTT
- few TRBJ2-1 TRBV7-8 CASSAPLWGSISYNEQFF TGTGCCAGCAGCGCTCCTTTATGGGGGTCGATCTCCTACAATGAGCAGTTCTTC
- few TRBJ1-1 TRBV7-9 CASSLDLLGSEAFF TGTGCCAGCAGCTTAGACCTATTGGGGTCTGAAGCTTTCTTT
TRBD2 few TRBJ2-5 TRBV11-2 CASSLEPSGGARETQYF TGTGCCAGCAGCTTAGAGCCTAGCGGGGGGGCAAGAGAGACCCAGTACTTC
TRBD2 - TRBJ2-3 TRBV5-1 CASSLASGATDTQYF TGCGCCAGCAGCTTGGCTAGCGGGGCCACAGATACGCAGTATTTT
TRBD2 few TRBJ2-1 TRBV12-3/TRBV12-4 CVSRDGGGGEQFF TGTGTCTCGCGGGACGGCGGGGGGGGTGAGCAGTTCTTC
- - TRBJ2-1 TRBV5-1 CASSADGAVGHNEQFF TGCGCCAGCAGCGCCGATGGCGCGGTGGGGCACAATGAGCAGTTCTTC
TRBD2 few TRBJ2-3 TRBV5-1 CASSLDVVVRGGGADTQYF TGCGCCAGCAGCTTGGACGTGGTGGTGCGGGGGGGCGGCGCAGATACGCAGTATTTT